This T cell receptor (beta chain) stems from a study of blood T cell repertoires in COVID-19. Study-wide background: The cDNA or gDNA used as material had been derived from T cells, B-cell-depleted T cells, or PBMCs.

Source study methods: Amplification with reference gene primers provided the estimates of nucleated cell counts. The data were produced by immunoSEQ multiplex PCR, yet TCRdb's version contains in-frame clones alone and is incomplete. That table gives V, J and clone size, and the DNA gave D and trimming. The table includes roughly 700,000 clones, more than 80% detected once. Germline V CDR1 and CDR2: MNHEY, SVGEGT. V lost 3 bases to trimming and J lost 1 base, with 12 bases between them. The CDR3 loop spans 15 amino acids. The chain employs TRBV6-2 or TRBV6-3 and TRBJ1-2; D not certain. The receptor was isolated from a woman aged 18-29 years with acute or convalescent COVID-19. Sequencing was performed on peripheral blood. The CDR3 spells CASSYGWEDNYGYTF. Here the CDR3 DNA reads TGTGCCAGCAGTTATGGTTGGGAGGATAACTATGGCTACACCTTC.